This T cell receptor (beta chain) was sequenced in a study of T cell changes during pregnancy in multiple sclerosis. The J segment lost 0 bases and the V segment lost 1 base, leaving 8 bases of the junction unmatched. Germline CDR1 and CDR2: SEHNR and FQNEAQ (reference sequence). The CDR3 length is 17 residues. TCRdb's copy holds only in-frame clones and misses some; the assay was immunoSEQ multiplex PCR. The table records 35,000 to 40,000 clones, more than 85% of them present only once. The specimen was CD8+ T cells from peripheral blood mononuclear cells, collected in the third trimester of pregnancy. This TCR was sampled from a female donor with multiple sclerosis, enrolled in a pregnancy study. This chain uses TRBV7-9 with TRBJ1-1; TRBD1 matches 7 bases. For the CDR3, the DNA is TGTGCCAGCAGCTTAGTCCCGGGACAGTTCATGAACACTGAAGCTTTCTTT. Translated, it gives CASSLVPGQFMNTEAFF. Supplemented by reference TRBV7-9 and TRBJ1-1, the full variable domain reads DTGVSQNPRHKITKRGQNVTFRCDPISEHNRLYWYRQTLGQGPEFLTYFQNEAQLEKSRLLSDRFSAERPKGSFSTLEIQRTEQGDSAMYLCASSLVPGQFMNTEAFFGQGTRLTVV.